Each of the 25 T cell receptor beta chains below was sequenced from the same sample in a study of OX40 agonist ivuxolimab in advanced cancers. Sequencing used immunoSEQ multiplex PCR; TCRdb keeps in-frame clones, though not all of them. Here the sample spans some 65,000 clones, roughly 87% being singletons. The sample here was CD4+ or CD8+ T cells sorted from blood, taken in a trial of the OX40 agonist ivuxolimab. All receptors come from an adult with an advanced solid tumor such as melanoma, head and neck, liver or kidney cancer.

The rearrangement uses TRBV7-9 and TRBJ1-3; a possible D gene is TRBD1 (6 bases). Germline values: CDR1 SEHNR, CDR2 FQNEAQ (reference sequence). The CDR3 has 17 amino acids. V was cut by 2 bases and J by 0 bases, with 14 bases left in between. CDR3 bases: TGTGCCAGCAGCTTATACAGGGACCTTTACTCTGGAAACACCATATATTTT. Translation: CASSLYRDLYSGNTIYF.

V gene TRBV6-6 combines with J gene TRBJ1-1; possibly TRBD1 for D (6 bases). Germline loops: CDR1 MNHNY, CDR2 SVGAGI (reference sequence). The CDR3 is 14 amino acids. The V and J ends lost 5 bases and 3 bases respectively, with 13 bases between them. As DNA, the CDR3 is TGTGCCAGCAGTCAAGGGTACAGGGACACTGAAGCTTTCTTT. Its translation: CASSQGYRDTEAFF.

This chain joins TRBV18 and TRBJ1-1; D possibly corresponds to TRBD1 (5 bases). The CDR3 sequence is 14 residues long. CDR1 KGHSH and CDR2 LQKENI come from the germline V gene. The V gene lost 6 bases and the J gene lost 5 bases, with 16 bases spanning the gap. The DNA of the CDR3 is TGTGCCAGCTCTCCCGGGGGGGTAAGGACTGAAGCTTTCTTT. Translated, it gives CASSPGGVRTEAFF.

This chain joins TRBV28 and TRBJ1-4; 9 bases are a match to TRBD1. This CDR3 spans 15 amino acids. V lost 10 bases to trimming and J lost 1 base; unmatched junction nucleotides: 7. Germline V lookup: CDR1 MDHEN, CDR2 SYDVKM. The CDR3 DNA reads as TGTGCCACCATCTGGACAGGGGTAACTAATGAAAAACTGTTTTTT. Protein sequence: CATIWTGVTNEKLFF.

This clone has just one count. The chain uses TRBV7-3 and TRBJ1-6; a possible D gene is TRBD1 (6 bases). This CDR3 has 15 amino acids. V was clipped by 5 bases and J by 8 bases, with 16 bases between them. Germline assignment: CDR1 SGHTA and CDR2 FQGTGA. Here the CDR3 reads CASSKTGDGDSPLHF. In DNA, the CDR3 is TGTGCCAGCAGCAAGACAGGAGATGGTGATTCACCCCTCCACTTT.

V gene TRBV6-1 combines with J gene TRBJ1-3; D possibly corresponds to TRBD1 (5 bases). The germline CDR1 and CDR2 sequences are MNHNS and SASEGT. CDR3 length: 16 residues. Trimming cost V 4 bases and J 2 bases, with 15 bases left between them. CDR3 loop: CASSAAGSTPGNTIYF. The CDR3 coding sequence is TGTGCCAGCAGTGCCGCAGGGTCCACTCCTGGAAACACCATATATTTT.

This chain uses TRBV5-1 with TRBJ1-6; D is undetermined. From germline, CDR1 is SGHRS and CDR2 YFSETQ. Trimming removed 5 bases at V and 5 bases at J, with 11 bases between. CDR3 length equals 14 residues. The CDR3 loop is CASSLQADNSPLHF. In DNA, the CDR3 is TGCGCCAGCAGTCTGCAGGCCGATAATTCACCCCTCCACTTT.

The chain is built from TRBV28 and TRBJ1-1, with D unresolved. Germline CDR1 reads MDHEN; CDR2 reads SYDVKM. CDR3 length: 14 residues. V lost 7 bases, J lost 1 base, and 13 bases lay in between. CDR3 sequence reads: CASIEGIQNTEAFF. The CDR3 nucleotides are TGTGCCAGCATTGAGGGAATCCAGAACACTGAAGCTTTCTTT.

This chain connects TRBV6-1 to TRBJ1-5, with unresolved D. The length of the CDR3 is 14 residues. Trimming left V 2 bases short and J 4 bases short, with 9 bases between. CDR1 and CDR2 from the germline V gene are MNHNS and SASEGT. The CDR3 protein is CASSETHRNQPQHF. The CDR3, as DNA: TGTGCCAGCAGTGAAACCCACAGAAATCAGCCCCAGCATTTT.

This clone was observed a handful of times. The V and J genes are TRBV5-1 and TRBJ2-3; 7 bases are shared with TRBD2. After removal of 3 bases from V and 0 bases from J, the junction contained 13 bases not matched to a gene. This CDR3 is built from 18 residues. The germline V gene has CDR1 SGHRS and CDR2 YFSETQ. The CDR3: CASSWRGTTYASTDTQYF. CDR3 coding DNA: TGCGCCAGCAGCTGGCGGGGGACTACTTATGCTAGCACAGATACGCAGTATTTT.

The rearrangement joins TRBV10-3 to TRBJ1-2, with unresolved D. Germline V gene data show CDR1 as ENHRY and CDR2 as SYGVKD. The germline V and J ends were trimmed by 0 bases and 6 bases, with 5 bases remaining between them. The CDR3 contains 12 residues. The CDR3 protein is CAISESKDGYTF. CDR3 DNA: TGTGCCATCAGTGAGTCGAAGGATGGCTACACCTTC.

CDR3 loop: CASSLVEGGQPQHF. CDR3 DNA sequence: TGTGCCAGCAGCTTGGTGGAGGGAGGTCAGCCCCAGCATTTT. The genes are TRBV5-5 and TRBJ1-5; D gene unclear. The germline V gene encodes CDR1 SGHKS and CDR2 YYEKEE (reference sequence). CDR3 length: 14 amino acids. V lost 0 bases, J lost 6 bases, and 10 bases lay in between.

The chain has TRBV30 and TRBJ1-2, with D hard to call. CDR1 and CDR2 (germline): GTSNPN, SVGIG (reference sequence). Deletions cut 0 bases from V and 4 bases from J, with 6 bases between. The CDR3 loop spans 12 amino acids. Here the CDR3 DNA reads TGTGCCTGGAGTGTAGCCAGCTATGGCTACACCTTC. Translation gives CAWSVASYGYTF.

This chain joins TRBV2 and TRBJ2-5, with no clear D. Per the germline V gene, CDR1 is SNHLY and CDR2 is FYNNEI. This CDR3 comprises 12 residues. Trimming pared 6 bases from V and 2 bases from J, leaving 7 bases between. Written as DNA, the CDR3 is TGTGCCAGCAGGATGGGGCAAGAGACCCAGTACTTC. This sequence encodes CASRMGQETQYF.

The chain employs TRBV19 and TRBJ1-5; D unclear. The V end lost 5 bases, the J end lost 3 bases, and 11 bases lay between the germline ends. The CDR3 is 14 residues long. Germline V gene data show CDR1 as LNHDA and CDR2 as SQIVND (reference sequence). The CDR3 DNA is TGTGCCAGTAGTCCCGGGAGTTTCAATCAGCCCCAGCATTTT. This translates into CASSPGSFNQPQHF.

This clone has only a few counts. The V gene is TRBV28, the J gene TRBJ2-1; D is unresolved. Germline V gives CDR1 MDHEN, CDR2 SYDVKM. The CDR3 length is 14 residues. The V end was cut by 3 bases, the J end by 4 bases, with 10 bases between. The CDR3 loop is CASSFSQPYNEQFF. CDR3 in DNA: TGTGCCAGCAGTTTCTCACAGCCGTACAATGAGCAGTTCTTC.

The chain links TRBV6-1 to TRBJ2-6; D is undetermined. Trimming removed 7 bases from V and 4 bases from J, with 14 bases in between. The CDR3 runs to 15 residues. Germline V lookup: CDR1 MNHNS, CDR2 SASEGT. This CDR3 reads CASTTLWSGANVLTF. The CDR3 DNA is TGTGCCAGCACCACCCTCTGGTCCGGGGCCAACGTCCTGACTTTC.

V and J are TRBV5-1 and TRBJ1-6; the match to TRBD1 covers 10 bases. The CDR3 consists of 17 residues. Trimming cost V 4 bases and J 10 bases; bases outside gene matches: 14. Germline V gene data show CDR1 as SGHRS and CDR2 as YFSETQ. The CDR3 sequence: CASSLEQVGQGDSPLHF. The CDR3, as DNA: TGCGCCAGCAGCCTCGAACAAGTCGGACAGGGGGACTCACCCCTCCACTTT.

The chain joins TRBV14 to TRBJ1-4; D is unclear. The CDR3 is 16 amino acids. Trimming pared 3 bases from V and 10 bases from J, leaving 21 bases between. CDR1 SGHDN and CDR2 FVKESK come from the germline V gene. In DNA form, the CDR3 reads TGTGCCAGCAGCCACTCGAGCGAGCCCTATAGCGGAAAACTGTTTTTT. Amino acids: CASSHSSEPYSGKLFF.

The rearrangement joins TRBV5-1 to TRBJ2-1; D unclear. The germline CDR1 and CDR2 sequences are SGHRS and YFSETQ. V lost 0 bases, J lost 2 bases, and 6 bases lay in between. This CDR3 has 14 amino acids. CDR3 DNA sequence: TGCGCCAGCAGCTTGGTTGAGACCTACAATGAGCAGTTCTTC. This codes for CASSLVETYNEQFF.

V usage is TRBV4-2 and J usage is TRBJ1-4; unclear D gene. The CDR3 is 15 amino acids. Trimming left V 0 bases short and J 5 bases short, with 10 bases between. Germline V gene lookup returns CDR1 LGHNA and CDR2 YNFKEQ. DNA of the CDR3: TGTGCCAGCAGCCAAGAGGAGGGCAGCAATGAAAAACTGTTTTTT. Translating gives CASSQEEGSNEKLFF.

The chain recombines TRBV4-3 with TRBJ2-5; D ambiguous. Deletions cut 1 base from V and 5 bases from J, with 8 bases between. Germline V gives CDR1 LGHNA, CDR2 YSLEER. CDR3 length: 13 residues. In DNA, the CDR3 is TGCGCCAGCAGCCAAGGTCTTACGGAGACCCAGTACTTC. Amino acids: CASSQGLTETQYF.

This sequence joins TRBV18 and TRBJ1-2; possibly TRBD1 for D (6 bases). This CDR3 contains 13 residues. CDR1 and CDR2 (germline): KGHSH, LQKENI. V was clipped by 6 bases and J by 2 bases, with 10 bases between them. The CDR3 is CASSLQGNYGYTF. DNA of the CDR3: TGTGCCAGCTCCCTACAGGGAAACTATGGCTACACCTTC. Combining the CDR3 with reference TRBV18 and TRBJ1-2 gives the whole variable domain NAGVMQNPRHLVRRRGQEARLRCSPMKGHSHVYWYRQLPEEGLKFMVYLQKENIIDESGMPKERFSAEFPKEGPSILRIQQVVRGDSAAYFCASSLQGNYGYTFGSGTRLTVV.

This chain uses TRBV5-6 with TRBJ2-2, with D unclear. This CDR3 is 13 amino acids long. Germline V gene sequence: CDR1 SGHDT, CDR2 YYEEEE. Between the trimmed V and J ends, which lost 0 bases and 7 bases, there was a span of 7 bases. CDR3 amino acids: CASSLGGFGELFF. As DNA, the CDR3 is TGTGCCAGCAGCTTGGGGGGATTCGGGGAGCTGTTTTTT.

This chain joins TRBV7-8 and TRBJ1-1; TRBD1 matches 7 bases. CDR1 SGHVS and CDR2 FQNEAQ come from the germline V gene. The length of the CDR3 is 14 residues. Unmatched junction bases numbered 4, after V lost 1 base and J lost 5 bases. CDR3 in amino acids: CASSLDRGRTEAFF. The DNA for the CDR3 is TGTGCCAGCAGCTTAGACAGGGGAAGGACTGAAGCTTTCTTT.